A selection of T cell receptor beta chains follows, all from one sample in a study of response to subunit inactivated influenza vaccine. TCRdb ran MiXCR on the RT-PCR reads and lists one entry per CDR3 protein. The sample holds roughly 500,000 distinct CDR3 sequences; 25% are singletons and the top ten take approximately 1.9%. The input for sequencing was CD4+ T cells sorted from PBMCs, taken around 5 days after vaccination. Receptors originate from a man in his fifties who received an inactivated influenza vaccine. Each CDR3 is given with its conserved first and last residue. A D gene is named only where the DNA matches it firmly. The size entry is marked missing in some rows and otherwise reads once, few, many or a size class.

V,D,J,size,CDR3,DNA
TRBV6-1,TRBD2,TRBJ2-2,few,CASSEASGGLNTGELFF,TGTGCCAGCAGTGAAGCTAGCGGGGGGCTAAACACCGGGGAGCTGTTTTTT
TRBV29-1,-,TRBJ2-7,-,CSVERPETGTYEQYF,TGCAGCGTTGAACGACCAGAAACAGGGACCTACGAGCAGTACTTC
TRBV9,-,TRBJ2-3,-,CASSTRGSVTDTQYF,TGTGCCAGCAGCACCCGGGGATCGGTGACAGATACGCAGTATTTT
TRBV7-8,-,TRBJ2-2,few,CASSPQGGQMNTGELFF,TGTGCCAGCAGCCCACAAGGGGGGCAGATGAACACCGGGGAGCTGTTTTTT
TRBV7-9,-,TRBJ1-3,-,CASSSIQGSGNTIYF,TGTGCCAGCAGCTCAATACAGGGATCTGGAAACACCATATATTTT
TRBV5-1,TRBD1,TRBJ2-7,few,CASSLAPDRIPYEQYF,TGCGCCAGCAGCTTGGCTCCGGACAGGATTCCCTACGAGCAGTACTTC
TRBV28,TRBD2,TRBJ2-7,-,CASSQPSGTYEQYF,TGTGCCAGCAGCCAACCCAGCGGGACGTACGAGCAGTACTTC
TRBV4-2,TRBD1,TRBJ1-5,-,CASSQATGSNQPQHF,TGTGCCAGCAGCCAGGCGACAGGGAGCAATCAGCCCCAGCATTTT
TRBV20-1,-,TRBJ1-1,few,CSAPPGALNTEAFF,TGCAGTGCACCACCCGGGGCGTTGAACACTGAAGCTTTCTTT
TRBV6-1,TRBD1,TRBJ1-6,many,CASSLGQANSPLHF,TGTGCCAGCAGCCTAGGACAGGCGAATTCACCCCTCCACTTT
TRBV7-8,-,TRBJ2-2,few,CASSEASRSGSGELFF,TGTGCCAGCAGCGAAGCTAGCAGATCAGGTTCCGGGGAGCTGTTTTTT
TRBV20-1,TRBD2,TRBJ2-2,-,CSALAGGSTGELFF,TGCAGTGCGTTAGCGGGAGGGTCTACCGGGGAGCTGTTTTTT
TRBV7-2,TRBD1,TRBJ2-7,-,CASSSRDRNHEQYF,TGTGCCAGCAGCTCCCGGGACAGGAACCACGAGCAGTACTTC
TRBV5-8,-,TRBJ1-2,-,CASSLESGYGYTF,TGTGCCAGCAGCTTGGAGTCGGGATATGGCTACACCTTC
TRBV4-3,TRBD2,TRBJ2-1,-,CASSQGLRGGALNEQFF,TGCGCCAGCAGCCAGGGATTGCGGGGGGGCGCTTTAAATGAGCAGTTCTTC
TRBV9,-,TRBJ1-1,-,CASSVGPNTEAFF,TGTGCCAGCAGCGTAGGTCCCAACACTGAAGCTTTCTTT
TRBV7-2,-,TRBJ2-3,-,CASSLGDNTQYF,TGTGCCAGCAGCTTGGGGGATAATACGCAGTATTTT
TRBV6-5,-,TRBJ2-5,once,CASSSTGPETQYF,TGTGCCAGCAGTTCAACAGGGCCAGAGACCCAGTACTTC
TRBV7-9,TRBD2,TRBJ2-3,few,CASSLDVGGMNTQYF,TGTGCCAGCAGCTTAGATGTGGGGGGGATGAATACGCAGTATTTT
TRBV12-3/TRBV12-4,TRBD2,TRBJ2-7,-,CATNSGGPYYEQYF,TGTGCCACAAATAGCGGGGGGCCATACTACGAGCAGTACTTC
TRBV5-1,-,TRBJ2-7,-,CASRSLGSLTYEQYF,TGCGCCAGCAGATCGCTGGGCAGCCTAACCTACGAGCAGTACTTC
TRBV10-3,TRBD2,TRBJ2-1,-,CAISESRGRAEVAFF,TGTGCCATCAGTGAGTCTCGCGGGAGGGCCGAAGTGGCGTTCTTC
TRBV12-3/TRBV12-4,-,TRBJ2-1,-,CASSTGMANEQFF,TGTGCCAGCAGCACAGGGATGGCCAATGAGCAGTTCTTC
TRBV20-1,-,TRBJ2-3,-,CSANRDTQYF,TGCAGTGCCAATAGAGATACGCAGTATTTT
TRBV18,-,TRBJ2-5,-,CASSLYRVSGQETQYF,TGTGCCAGCTCGCTCTACAGGGTTAGTGGCCAAGAGACCCAGTACTTC
TRBV12-3/TRBV12-4,TRBD1,TRBJ1-1,few,CASSTRSGGTEAFF,TGTGCCAGCAGTACCCGATCAGGGGGCACTGAAGCTTTCTTT
TRBV7-9,TRBD1,TRBJ1-1,few,CASNRQGLGTEAFF,TGTGCCAGCAATCGACAGGGGTTGGGCACTGAAGCTTTCTTT
TRBV25-1,-,TRBJ2-7,many,CASSELGIEQYF,TGTGCCAGCAGTGAACTAGGAATCGAGCAGTACTTC
TRBV18,-,TRBJ1-1,-,CASSPNSVWNTEAFF,TGTGCCAGCTCACCGAACTCGGTATGGAACACTGAAGCTTTCTTT
TRBV7-9,-,TRBJ2-1,few,CASSLTESEQFF,TGTGCCAGCAGCTTAACAGAGTCCGAGCAGTTCTTC
TRBV7-2,-,TRBJ2-1,few,CASSLVGLGPYNEQFF,TGTGCCAGCAGCTTAGTAGGGCTAGGTCCCTACAATGAGCAGTTCTTC
TRBV10-3,TRBD1,TRBJ2-3,few,CAISGTGTGGTDTQYF,TGTGCCATCAGTGGAACCGGGACAGGGGGCACAGATACGCAGTATTTT
TRBV7-6,-,TRBJ2-3,-,CASSSRLFSRSTTDTQYF,TGTGCCAGCAGCTCCCGTTTATTCAGTCGTTCCACCACAGATACGCAGTATTTT
TRBV20-1,TRBD2,TRBJ2-3,-,CSARVHTAGGVDTQYF,TGCAGTGCTAGAGTCCACACTGCGGGAGGCGTAGATACGCAGTATTTT
TRBV7-2,-,TRBJ2-3,many,CASSLSPTDTQYF,TGTGCCAGCAGCCTTTCTCCCACAGATACGCAGTATTTT
TRBV20-1,-,TRBJ1-5,-,CSARWQGEGNQPQHF,TGCAGTGCTAGATGGCAGGGCGAGGGCAATCAGCCCCAGCATTTT
TRBV20-1,TRBD2,TRBJ2-1,few,CSAVQATSIAYNEQFF,TGCAGTGCCGTCCAGGCGACTAGCATCGCCTACAATGAGCAGTTCTTC
TRBV19,TRBD1,TRBJ2-1,once,CASSTSGTAYNEQFF,TGTGCCAGTAGTACCTCGGGGACAGCCTACAATGAGCAGTTCTTC
TRBV10-3,TRBD1,TRBJ2-7,few,CAISAGTVRGEQYF,TGTGCCATCAGCGCCGGGACAGTCCGTGGAGAGCAGTACTTC
TRBV5-1,-,TRBJ2-1,-,CASSLLDNSYNEQFF,TGCGCCAGCAGCTTATTGGACAACTCCTACAATGAGCAGTTCTTC
TRBV27,-,TRBJ2-3,once,CASSLSGRKLRSTDTQYF,TGTGCCAGCAGTTTATCGGGCCGGAAATTGCGGAGCACAGATACGCAGTATTTT
TRBV10-2,TRBD1,TRBJ1-6,-,CASKIVQGAGSPLHF,TGCGCCAGCAAAATAGTGCAGGGGGCGGGTTCACCCCTCCACTTT
TRBV9,-,TRBJ1-4,-,CASSQGAVRGEKLFF,TGTGCCAGCAGCCAAGGTGCGGTTCGGGGTGAAAAACTGTTTTTT
TRBV5-6,TRBD1,TRBJ2-7,-,CASSSGQGDHYEQYF,TGTGCCAGCAGTTCCGGACAGGGGGACCACTACGAGCAGTACTTC
TRBV20-1,-,TRBJ1-1,few,CSARFTEAFF,TGCAGTGCTCGTTTCACTGAAGCTTTCTTT
TRBV5-1,TRBD2,TRBJ2-2,-,CASSVGTSGRTGELFF,TGCGCCAGCAGCGTCGGGACTAGCGGACGGACCGGGGAGCTGTTTTTT
TRBV6-2/TRBV6-3,TRBD2,TRBJ2-7,few,CASRDLGGAYEQYF,TGTGCCAGCAGGGATCTGGGGGGGGCCTACGAGCAGTACTTC
TRBV28,-,TRBJ2-7,many,CASSFRLDSLSYEQYF,TGTGCCAGCAGTTTTCGACTGGACAGTCTGTCCTACGAGCAGTACTTC
TRBV9,TRBD2,TRBJ2-3,-,CASSVSSGRARDTQYF,TGTGCCAGCAGCGTATCCAGCGGGAGGGCCAGAGATACGCAGTATTTT
TRBV20-1,-,TRBJ1-3,-,CSARVGHSGNTIYF,TGCAGTGCTAGGGTCGGCCACTCTGGAAACACCATATATTTT
TRBV29-1,-,TRBJ2-1,-,CSVVRSYNEQFF,TGCAGCGTTGTGAGGTCCTACAATGAGCAGTTCTTC
TRBV20-1,TRBD2,TRBJ2-4,few,CSATGTSVKIAKNIQYF,TGCAGTGCTACCGGGACTAGCGTTAAAATAGCCAAAAACATTCAGTACTTC
TRBV15,TRBD1,TRBJ2-3,many,CATSRSPTGDGDTQYF,TGTGCCACCAGCAGATCTCCGACAGGGGATGGGGATACGCAGTATTTT
TRBV12-3/TRBV12-4,-,TRBJ2-1,few,CASSPVLVRGPETIYNEQFF,TGTGCCAGCAGTCCCGTTTTAGTCAGGGGCCCAGAGACAATATACAATGAGCAGTTCTTC
TRBV20-1,-,TRBJ2-7,few,CSARLLYEQYF,TGCAGTGCTAGACTACTCTACGAGCAGTACTTC
TRBV11-2,-,TRBJ2-5,-,CASSLQGGAGTQYF,TGTGCCAGCAGCTTACAAGGGGGCGCGGGAACCCAGTACTTC
TRBV12-3/TRBV12-4,-,TRBJ2-5,-,CASSLPGHQSPYF,TGTGCCAGCAGTTTACCGGGACACCAATCCCCGTACTTC
TRBV12-3/TRBV12-4,TRBD1,TRBJ2-1,few,CASSLPGTGGFNEQFF,TGTGCCAGCAGTTTACCTGGGACAGGGGGTTTTAATGAGCAGTTCTTC
TRBV10-3,TRBD2,TRBJ2-1,few,CAISTGGIRPPLGINEQFF,TGTGCCATCAGTACCGGGGGGATACGACCGCCCTTGGGGATCAATGAGCAGTTCTTC
TRBV7-9,TRBD1,TRBJ1-1,-,CASSLGGGPNTEAFF,TGTGCCAGCAGCTTAGGAGGGGGCCCGAACACTGAAGCTTTCTTT